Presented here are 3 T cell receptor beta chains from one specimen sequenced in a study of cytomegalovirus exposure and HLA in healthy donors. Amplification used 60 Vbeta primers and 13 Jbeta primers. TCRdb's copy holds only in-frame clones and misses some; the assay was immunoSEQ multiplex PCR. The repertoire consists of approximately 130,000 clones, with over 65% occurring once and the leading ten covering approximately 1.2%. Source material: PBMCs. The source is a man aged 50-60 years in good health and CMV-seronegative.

The CDR3, as DNA: TGTGCCAGCAGTGTCACTAGCGGGAGGGCTGGTGAGCAGTACTTC. Translation gives CASSVTSGRAGEQYF. This chain uses TRBV2 with TRBJ2-7; TRBD2 matches at 13 bases. CDR1 is SNHLY and CDR2 is FYNNEI in the germline V gene. This CDR3 has 15 residues. V shed 4 bases, J shed 7 bases, and the junction held 7 bases outside the gene matches.

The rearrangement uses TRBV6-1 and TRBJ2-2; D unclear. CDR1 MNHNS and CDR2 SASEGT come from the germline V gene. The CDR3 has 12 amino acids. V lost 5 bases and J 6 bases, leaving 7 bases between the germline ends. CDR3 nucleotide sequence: TGTGCCAGCAGTCTGTCCCCCGGGGAGCTGTTTTTT. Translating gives CASSLSPGELFF.

The CDR3: CASRSSRAGSFYGYTF. The CDR3 DNA follows: TGTGCCAGCAGATCTAGTCGGGCGGGATCCTTTTATGGCTACACCTTC. The gene calls are TRBV7-9 and TRBJ1-2; D unresolved. Germline V gene sequence: CDR1 SEHNR, CDR2 FQNEAQ (reference sequence). Trimming shortened V by 6 bases and J by 5 bases, and 22 bases separated the two germline ends. This CDR3 has 16 amino acids.